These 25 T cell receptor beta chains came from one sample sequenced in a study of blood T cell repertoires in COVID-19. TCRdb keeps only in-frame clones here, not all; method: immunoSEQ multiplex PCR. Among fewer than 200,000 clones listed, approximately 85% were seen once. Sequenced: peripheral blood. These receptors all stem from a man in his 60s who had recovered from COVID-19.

The CDR3 protein is CASRDRGSNTEAFF. Written as DNA, the CDR3 is TGTGCCTCCCGGGACAGGGGTTCGAACACTGAAGCTTTCTTT. The chain uses TRBV6-4 and TRBJ1-1; the match to TRBD1 covers 10 bases. The CDR3 covers 14 residues. The germline V gene encodes CDR1 MRHNA and CDR2 SNTAGT. V gave up 11 bases and J gave up 1 base; unmatched junction bases: 7.

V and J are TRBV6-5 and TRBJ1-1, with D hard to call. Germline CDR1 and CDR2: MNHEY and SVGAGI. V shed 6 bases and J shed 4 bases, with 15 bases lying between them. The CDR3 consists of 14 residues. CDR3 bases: TGTGCCAGCAGCCTCCCCCGGGGAGGCACTGAAGCTTTCTTT. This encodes CASSLPRGGTEAFF.

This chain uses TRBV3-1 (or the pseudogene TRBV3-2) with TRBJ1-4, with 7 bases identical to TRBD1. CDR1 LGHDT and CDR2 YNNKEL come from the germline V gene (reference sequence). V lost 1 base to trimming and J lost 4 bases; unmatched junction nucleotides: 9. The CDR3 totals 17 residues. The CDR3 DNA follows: TGTGCCAGCAGCCAAGTAAAGGGGGCGCGGCTTAATGAAAAACTGTTTTTT. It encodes CASSQVKGARLNEKLFF.

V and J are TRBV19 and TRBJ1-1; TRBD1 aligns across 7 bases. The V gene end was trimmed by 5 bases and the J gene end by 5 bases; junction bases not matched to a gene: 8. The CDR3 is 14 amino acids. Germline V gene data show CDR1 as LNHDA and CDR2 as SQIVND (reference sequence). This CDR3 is CASSYGQVETEAFF. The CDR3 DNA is TGTGCCAGTAGTTACGGACAGGTCGAGACTGAAGCTTTCTTT. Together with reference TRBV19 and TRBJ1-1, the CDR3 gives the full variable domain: DGGITQSPKYLFRKEGQNVTLSCEQNLNHDAMYWYRQDPGQGLRLIYYSQIVNDFQKGDIAEGYSVSREKKESFPLTVTSAQKNPTAFYLCASSYGQVETEAFFGQGTRLTVV.

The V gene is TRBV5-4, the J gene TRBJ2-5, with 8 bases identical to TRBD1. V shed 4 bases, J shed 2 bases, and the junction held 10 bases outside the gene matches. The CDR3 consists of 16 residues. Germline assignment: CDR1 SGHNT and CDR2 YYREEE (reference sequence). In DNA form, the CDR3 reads TGTGCCAGCAGCAGGACAGGGACCCAAGGGCAAGAGACCCAGTACTTC. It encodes CASSRTGTQGQETQYF. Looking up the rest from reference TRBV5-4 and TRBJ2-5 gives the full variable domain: ETGVTQSPTHLIKTRGQQVTLRCSSQSGHNTVSWYQQALGQGPQFIFQYYREEENGRGNFPPRFSGLQFPNYSSELNVNALELDDSALYLCASSRTGTQGQETQYFGPGTRLLVL.

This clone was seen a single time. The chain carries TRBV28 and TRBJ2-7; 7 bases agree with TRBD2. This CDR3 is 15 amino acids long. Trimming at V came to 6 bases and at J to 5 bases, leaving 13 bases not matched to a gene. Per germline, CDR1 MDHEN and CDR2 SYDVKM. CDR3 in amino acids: CASSQARAGLDEQYF. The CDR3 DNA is TGTGCCAGCAGCCAAGCCCGAGCGGGGCTGGACGAGCAGTACTTC.

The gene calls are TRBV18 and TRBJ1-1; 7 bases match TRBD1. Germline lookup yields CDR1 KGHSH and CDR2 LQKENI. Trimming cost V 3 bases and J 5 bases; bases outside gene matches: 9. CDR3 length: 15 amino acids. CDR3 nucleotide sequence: TGTGCCAGCTCACCCTCAGGCGGACAGGCAACTGAAGCTTTCTTT. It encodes CASSPSGGQATEAFF. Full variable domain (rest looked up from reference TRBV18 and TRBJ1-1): NAGVMQNPRHLVRRRGQEARLRCSPMKGHSHVYWYRQLPEEGLKFMVYLQKENIIDESGMPKERFSAEFPKEGPSILRIQQVVRGDSAAYFCASSPSGGQATEAFFGQGTRLTVV.

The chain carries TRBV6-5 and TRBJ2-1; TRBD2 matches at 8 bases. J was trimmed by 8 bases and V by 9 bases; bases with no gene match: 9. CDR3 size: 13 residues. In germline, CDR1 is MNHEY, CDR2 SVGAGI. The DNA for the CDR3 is TGTGCCAGTTCGGGGGGGCCCAACGATGAGCAGTTCTTC. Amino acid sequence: CASSGGPNDEQFF.

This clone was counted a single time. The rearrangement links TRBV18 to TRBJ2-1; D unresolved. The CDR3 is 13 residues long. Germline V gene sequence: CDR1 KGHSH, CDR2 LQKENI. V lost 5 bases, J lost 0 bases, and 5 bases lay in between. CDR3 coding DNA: TGTGCCAGCTCATCGGGCTCCTACAATGAGCAGTTCTTC. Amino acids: CASSSGSYNEQFF.

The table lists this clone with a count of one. The DNA for the CDR3 is TGTGCCAGCAGCCCGACAGGGGCCTCAAATCAGCCCCAGCATTTT. This codes for CASSPTGASNQPQHF. The chain carries TRBV9 and TRBJ1-5; the match to TRBD1 covers 8 bases. The germline V gene has CDR1 SGDLS and CDR2 YYNGEE. Trimming removed 4 bases from V and 4 bases from J; junction bases left unmatched: 7. The CDR3 sequence is 15 residues long.

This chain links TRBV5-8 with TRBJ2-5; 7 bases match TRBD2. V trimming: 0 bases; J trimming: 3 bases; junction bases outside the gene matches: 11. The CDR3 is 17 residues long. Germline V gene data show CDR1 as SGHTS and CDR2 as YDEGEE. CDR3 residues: CASSLAGYVGGEETQYF. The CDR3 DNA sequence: TGTGCCAGCAGCTTGGCCGGCTACGTGGGGGGGGAAGAGACCCAGTACTTC.

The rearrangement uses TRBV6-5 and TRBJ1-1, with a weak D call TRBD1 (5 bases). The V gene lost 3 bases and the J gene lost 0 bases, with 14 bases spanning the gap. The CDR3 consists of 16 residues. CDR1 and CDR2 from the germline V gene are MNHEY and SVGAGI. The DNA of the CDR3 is TGTGCCAGCAGTTATCCCTCCGGACAAATGAACACTGAAGCTTTCTTT. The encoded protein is CASSYPSGQMNTEAFF.

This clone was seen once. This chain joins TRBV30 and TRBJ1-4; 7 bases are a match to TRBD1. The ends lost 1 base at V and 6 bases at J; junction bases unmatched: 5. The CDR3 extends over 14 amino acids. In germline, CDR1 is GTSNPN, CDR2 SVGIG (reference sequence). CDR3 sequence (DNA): TGTGCCTGGAGTGAACAGGGGAGAGATGAAAAACTGTTTTTT. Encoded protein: CAWSEQGRDEKLFF.

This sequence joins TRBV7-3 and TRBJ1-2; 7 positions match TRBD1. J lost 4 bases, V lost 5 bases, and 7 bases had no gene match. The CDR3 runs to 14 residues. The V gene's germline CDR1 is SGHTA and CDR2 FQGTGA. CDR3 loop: CASSPQGGGYGYTF. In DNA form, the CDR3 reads TGTGCCAGCAGCCCCCAGGGGGGTGGCTATGGCTACACCTTC. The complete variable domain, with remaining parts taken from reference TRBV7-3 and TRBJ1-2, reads GAGVSQTPSNKVTEKGKYVELRCDPISGHTALYWYRQSLGQGPEFLIYFQGTGAADDSGLPNDRFFAVRPEGSVSTLKIQRTERGDSAVYLCASSPQGGGYGYTFGSGTRLTVV.

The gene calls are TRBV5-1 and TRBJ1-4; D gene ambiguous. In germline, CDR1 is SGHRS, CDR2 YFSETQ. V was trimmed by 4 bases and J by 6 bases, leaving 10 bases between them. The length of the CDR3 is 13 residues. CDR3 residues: CASSEGRDEKLFF. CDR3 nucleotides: TGCGCCAGCAGCGAGGGTAGGGATGAAAAACTGTTTTTT.

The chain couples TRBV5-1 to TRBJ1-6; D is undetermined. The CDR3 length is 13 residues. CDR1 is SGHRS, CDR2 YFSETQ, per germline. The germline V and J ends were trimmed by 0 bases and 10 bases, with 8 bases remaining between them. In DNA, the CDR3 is TGCGCCAGCAGCTTGGCCGGCAGGTCACCCCTCCACTTT. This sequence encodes CASSLAGRSPLHF.

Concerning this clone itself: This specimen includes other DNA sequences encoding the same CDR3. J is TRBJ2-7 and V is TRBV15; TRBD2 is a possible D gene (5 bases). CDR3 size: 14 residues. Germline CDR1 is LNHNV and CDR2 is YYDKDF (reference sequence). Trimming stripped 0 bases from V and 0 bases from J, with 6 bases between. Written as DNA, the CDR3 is TGTGCCACCAGCAGAGATACTAGCTCCTACGAGCAGTACTTC. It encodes CATSRDTSSYEQYF. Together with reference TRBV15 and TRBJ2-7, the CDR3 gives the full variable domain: DAMVIQNPRYQVTQFGKPVTLSCSQTLNHNVMYWYQQKSSQAPKLLFHYYDKDFNNEADTPDNFQSRRPNTSFCFLDIRSPGLGDTAMYLCATSRDTSSYEQYFGPGTRLTVT.

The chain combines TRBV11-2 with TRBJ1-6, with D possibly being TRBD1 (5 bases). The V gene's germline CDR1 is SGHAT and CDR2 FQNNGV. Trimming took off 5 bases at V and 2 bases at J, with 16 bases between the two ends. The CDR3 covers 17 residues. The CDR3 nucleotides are TGTGCCAGCAGCCTTCGTGGGGCGGACCCCTATAATTCACCCCTCCACTTT. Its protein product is CASSLRGADPYNSPLHF.

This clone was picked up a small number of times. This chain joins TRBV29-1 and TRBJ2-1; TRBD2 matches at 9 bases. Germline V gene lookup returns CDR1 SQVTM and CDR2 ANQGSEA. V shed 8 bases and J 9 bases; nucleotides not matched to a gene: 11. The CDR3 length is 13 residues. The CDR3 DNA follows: TGCAGCCCCCGGAAGGCGGGGGGGTCTGAGCAGTTCTTC. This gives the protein CSPRKAGGSEQFF.

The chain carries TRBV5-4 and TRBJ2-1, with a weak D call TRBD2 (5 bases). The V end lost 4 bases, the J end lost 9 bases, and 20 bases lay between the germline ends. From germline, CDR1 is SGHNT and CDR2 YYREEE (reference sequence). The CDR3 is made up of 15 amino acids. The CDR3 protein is CASSIDIQRVGEQFF. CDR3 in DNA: TGTGCCAGCAGCATAGACATACAGAGGGTTGGTGAGCAGTTCTTC.

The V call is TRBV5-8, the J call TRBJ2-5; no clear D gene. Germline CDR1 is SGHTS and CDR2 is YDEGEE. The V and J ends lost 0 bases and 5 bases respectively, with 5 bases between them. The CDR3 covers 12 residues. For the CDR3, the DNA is TGTGCCAGCAGCTTGGCCAGGGAGACCCAGTACTTC. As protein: CASSLARETQYF.

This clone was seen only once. The CDR3 DNA follows: TGTGCCAGCAGAATTTACCCGGGACAGGGTGGAGGCTACACCTTC. It is translated as CASRIYPGQGGGYTF. The chain joins TRBV27 to TRBJ1-2, with 9 bases aligning to TRBD1. The CDR3 spans 15 residues. With 6 bases clipped from V and 8 bases from J, the junction kept 13 bases outside the gene matches. Germline V CDR1 and CDR2: MNHEY, SMNVEV (reference sequence).

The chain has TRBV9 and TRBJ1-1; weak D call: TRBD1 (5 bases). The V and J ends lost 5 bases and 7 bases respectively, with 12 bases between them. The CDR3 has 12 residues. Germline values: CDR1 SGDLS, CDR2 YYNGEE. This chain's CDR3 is CASSGGAGEAFF. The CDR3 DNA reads TGTGCCAGCAGTGGTGGGGCCGGTGAAGCTTTCTTT.

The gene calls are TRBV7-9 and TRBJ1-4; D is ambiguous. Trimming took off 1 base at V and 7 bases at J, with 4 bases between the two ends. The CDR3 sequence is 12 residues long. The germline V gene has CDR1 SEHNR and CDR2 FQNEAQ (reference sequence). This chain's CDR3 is CASSLVGEKLFF. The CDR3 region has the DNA TGTGCCAGCAGCTTAGTCGGTGAAAAACTGTTTTTT.

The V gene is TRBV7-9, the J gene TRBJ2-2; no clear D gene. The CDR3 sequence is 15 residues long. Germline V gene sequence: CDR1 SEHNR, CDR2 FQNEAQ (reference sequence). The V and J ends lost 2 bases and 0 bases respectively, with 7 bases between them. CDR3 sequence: CASSLRRSNTGELFF. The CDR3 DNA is TGTGCCAGCAGCTTACGGAGATCGAACACCGGGGAGCTGTTTTTT.